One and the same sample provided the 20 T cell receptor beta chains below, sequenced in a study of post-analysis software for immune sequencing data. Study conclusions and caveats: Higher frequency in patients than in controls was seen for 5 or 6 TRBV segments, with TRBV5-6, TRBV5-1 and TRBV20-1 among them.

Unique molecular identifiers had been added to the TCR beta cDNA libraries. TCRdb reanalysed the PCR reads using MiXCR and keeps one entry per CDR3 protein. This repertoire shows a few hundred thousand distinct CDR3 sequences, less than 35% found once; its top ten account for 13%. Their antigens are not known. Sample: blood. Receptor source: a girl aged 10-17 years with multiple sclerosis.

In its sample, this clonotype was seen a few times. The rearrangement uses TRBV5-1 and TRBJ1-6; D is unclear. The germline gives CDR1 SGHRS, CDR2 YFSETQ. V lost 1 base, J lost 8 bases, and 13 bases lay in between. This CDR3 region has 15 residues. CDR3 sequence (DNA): TGCGCCAGCAGCTTGTTGGTAGATGGGGATTCACCCCTCCACTTT. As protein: CASSLLVDGDSPLHF.

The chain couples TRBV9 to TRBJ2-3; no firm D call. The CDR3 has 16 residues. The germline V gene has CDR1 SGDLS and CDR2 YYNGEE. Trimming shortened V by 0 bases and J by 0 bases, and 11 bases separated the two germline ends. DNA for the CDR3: TGTGCCAGCAGCGTAGGGATACAGATTAGCACAGATACGCAGTATTTT. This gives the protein CASSVGIQISTDTQYF.

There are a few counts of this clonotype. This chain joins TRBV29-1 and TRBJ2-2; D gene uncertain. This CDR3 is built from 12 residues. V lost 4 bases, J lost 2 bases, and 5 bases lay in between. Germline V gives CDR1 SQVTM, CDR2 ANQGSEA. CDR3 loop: CSVAGNTGELFF. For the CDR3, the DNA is TGCAGCGTTGCCGGAAACACCGGGGAGCTGTTTTTT.

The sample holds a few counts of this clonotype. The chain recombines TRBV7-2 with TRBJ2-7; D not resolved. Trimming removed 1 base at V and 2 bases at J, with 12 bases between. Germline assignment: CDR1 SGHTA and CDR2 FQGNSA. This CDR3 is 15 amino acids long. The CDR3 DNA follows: TGTGCCAGCAGCTTAGTCATTGGCCGGGCCTACGAGCAGTACTTC. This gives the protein CASSLVIGRAYEQYF.

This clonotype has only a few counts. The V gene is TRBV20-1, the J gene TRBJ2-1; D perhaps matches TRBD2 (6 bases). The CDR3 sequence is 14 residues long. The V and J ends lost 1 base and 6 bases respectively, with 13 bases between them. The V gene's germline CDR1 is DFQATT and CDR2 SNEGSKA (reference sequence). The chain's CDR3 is CSARGFGGANEQFF. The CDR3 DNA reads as TGCAGTGCTAGAGGCTTCGGGGGTGCCAATGAGCAGTTCTTC.

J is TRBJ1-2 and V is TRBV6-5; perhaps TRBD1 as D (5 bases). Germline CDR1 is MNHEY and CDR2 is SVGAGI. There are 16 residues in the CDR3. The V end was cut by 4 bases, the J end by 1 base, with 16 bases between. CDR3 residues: CASSFSRGGGNYGYTF. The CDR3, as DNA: TGTGCCAGCAGTTTCTCTCGGGGGGGAGGTAACTATGGCTACACCTTC.

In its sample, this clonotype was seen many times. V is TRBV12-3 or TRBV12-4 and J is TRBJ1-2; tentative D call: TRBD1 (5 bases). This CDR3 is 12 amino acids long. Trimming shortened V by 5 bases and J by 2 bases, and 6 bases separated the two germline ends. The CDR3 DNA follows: TGTGCCAGCAGTAGGGACAACTATGGCTACACCTTC. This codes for CASSRDNYGYTF.

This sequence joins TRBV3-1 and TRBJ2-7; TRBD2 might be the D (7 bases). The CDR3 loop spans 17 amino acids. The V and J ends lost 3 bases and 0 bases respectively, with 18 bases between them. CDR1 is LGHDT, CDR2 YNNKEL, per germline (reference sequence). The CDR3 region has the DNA TGTGCCAGCAGCCAGGGTCTGGCGGGGGCGAGCTCCTACGAGCAGTACTTC. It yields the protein CASSQGLAGASSYEQYF.

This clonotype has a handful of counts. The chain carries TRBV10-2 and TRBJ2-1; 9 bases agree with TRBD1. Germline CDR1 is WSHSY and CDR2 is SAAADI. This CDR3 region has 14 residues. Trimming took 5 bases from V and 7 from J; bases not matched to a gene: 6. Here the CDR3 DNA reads TGCGCCAGCAGTCGGGACAGGGCCAGAAATGAGCAGTTCTTC. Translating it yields CASSRDRARNEQFF.

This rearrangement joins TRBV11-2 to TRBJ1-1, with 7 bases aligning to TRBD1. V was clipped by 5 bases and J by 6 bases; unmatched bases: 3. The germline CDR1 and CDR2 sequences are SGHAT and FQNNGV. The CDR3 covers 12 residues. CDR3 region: CASSTGTAEAFF. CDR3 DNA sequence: TGTGCCAGCAGCACAGGGACAGCTGAAGCTTTCTTT.

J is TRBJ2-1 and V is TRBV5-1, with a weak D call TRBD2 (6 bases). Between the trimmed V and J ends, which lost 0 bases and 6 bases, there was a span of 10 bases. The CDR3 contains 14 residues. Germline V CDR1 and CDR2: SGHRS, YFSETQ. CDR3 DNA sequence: TGCGCCAGCAGCTTGGCCGGAGGGATCAATGAGCAGTTCTTC. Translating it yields CASSLAGGINEQFF.

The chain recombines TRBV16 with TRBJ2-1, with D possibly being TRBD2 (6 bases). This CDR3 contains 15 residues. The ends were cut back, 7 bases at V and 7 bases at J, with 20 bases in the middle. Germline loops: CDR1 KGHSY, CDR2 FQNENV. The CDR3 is CASTRAGRVRNEQFF. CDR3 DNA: TGTGCCAGCACCCGCGCGGGACGGGTAAGAAATGAGCAGTTCTTC.

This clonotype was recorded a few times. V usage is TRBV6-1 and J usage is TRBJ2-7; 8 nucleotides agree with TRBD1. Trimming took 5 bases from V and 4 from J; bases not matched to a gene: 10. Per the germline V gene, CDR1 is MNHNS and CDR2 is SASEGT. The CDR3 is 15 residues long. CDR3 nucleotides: TGTGCCAGCAGTTCCTCCGGGACAGGCTTTTACGAGCAGTACTTC. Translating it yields CASSSSGTGFYEQYF.

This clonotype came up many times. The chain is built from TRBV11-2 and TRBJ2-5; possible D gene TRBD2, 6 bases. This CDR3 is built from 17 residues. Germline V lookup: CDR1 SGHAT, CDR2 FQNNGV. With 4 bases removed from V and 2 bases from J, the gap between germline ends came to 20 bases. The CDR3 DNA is TGTGCCAGCAGCTCTACATTTGGACTAATTTTACAAGAGACCCAGTACTTC. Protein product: CASSSTFGLILQETQYF.

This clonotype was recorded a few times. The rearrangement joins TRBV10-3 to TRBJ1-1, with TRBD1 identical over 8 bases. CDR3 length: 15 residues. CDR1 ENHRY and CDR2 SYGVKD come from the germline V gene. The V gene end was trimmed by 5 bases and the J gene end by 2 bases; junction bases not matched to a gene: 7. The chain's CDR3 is CAISFHTGGNTEAFF. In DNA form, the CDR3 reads TGTGCCATCAGTTTCCACACAGGGGGAAACACTGAAGCTTTCTTT.

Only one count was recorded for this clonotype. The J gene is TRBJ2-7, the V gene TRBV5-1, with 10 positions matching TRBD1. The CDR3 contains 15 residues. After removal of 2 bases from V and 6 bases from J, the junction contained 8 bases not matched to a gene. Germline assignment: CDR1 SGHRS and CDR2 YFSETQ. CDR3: CASSLTGTGALEQYF. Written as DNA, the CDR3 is TGCGCCAGCAGCTTAACTGGGACAGGGGCTCTCGAGCAGTACTTC.

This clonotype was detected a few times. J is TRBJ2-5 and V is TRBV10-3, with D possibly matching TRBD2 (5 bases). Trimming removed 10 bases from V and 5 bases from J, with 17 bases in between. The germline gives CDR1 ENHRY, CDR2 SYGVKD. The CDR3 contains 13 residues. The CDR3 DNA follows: TGTGCCACCGTAAGCGAGGGCCTGGAGACCCAGTACTTC. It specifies CATVSEGLETQYF.

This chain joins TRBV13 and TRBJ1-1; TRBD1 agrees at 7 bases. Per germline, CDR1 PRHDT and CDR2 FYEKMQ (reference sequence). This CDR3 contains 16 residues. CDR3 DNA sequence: TGTGTCTGCAGCTTAGGCCTAAGGGGGCTCGGCACTGAAGCTTTCTTT. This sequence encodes CVCSLGLRGLGTEAFF.

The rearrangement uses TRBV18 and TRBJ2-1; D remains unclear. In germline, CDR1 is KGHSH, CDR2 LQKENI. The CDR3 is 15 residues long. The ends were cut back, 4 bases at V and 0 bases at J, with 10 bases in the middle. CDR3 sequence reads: CASSRSGVSYNEQFF. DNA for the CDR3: TGTGCCAGCTCACGGTCAGGTGTCTCCTACAATGAGCAGTTCTTC. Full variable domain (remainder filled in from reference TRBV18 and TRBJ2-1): NAGVMQNPRHLVRRRGQEARLRCSPMKGHSHVYWYRQLPEEGLKFMVYLQKENIIDESGMPKERFSAEFPKEGPSILRIQQVVRGDSAAYFCASSRSGVSYNEQFFGPGTRLTVL.

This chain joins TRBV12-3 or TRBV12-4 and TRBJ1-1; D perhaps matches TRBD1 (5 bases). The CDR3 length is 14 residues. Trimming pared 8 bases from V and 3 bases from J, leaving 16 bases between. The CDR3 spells CASGVGTSYTEAFF. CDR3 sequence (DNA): TGTGCCAGCGGGGTAGGGACGAGCTACACTGAAGCTTTCTTT.